A single T cell receptor (beta chain) is shown here with its context. Its antigen remains unknown. The ends lost 0 bases at V and 11 bases at J; junction bases unmatched: 14. The germline CDR1 and CDR2 sequences are SGHDN and FVKESK. CDR3 length: 16 residues. With a J-beta primer mix and a sample-barcoded 5' primer, a second PCR ran about 7 to 11 cycles. TCRdb recomputed calls from the 5' RACE reads with MiXCR, one row per CDR3 protein. The data hold about 650,000 distinct CDR3 sequences, with about 34% observed a single time. The total RNA that was extracted per sample amounted to at least 6 micrograms. This sample is drawn from a study of blood T cells in healthy people across ages. Turning to the study itself: Every two T cells gave about one barcoded beta molecule via template switching. The study's findings and limits: Lack of knowledge of donor CMV status possibly confounded expanded clonotype changes.

The genes are TRBV14 and TRBJ2-5; 8 bases map to TRBD2. The sequenced sample was blood. This clonotype originated in a woman older than 75 in good health. The CDR3 is CASSQDRGLVSNEQYF. CDR3 DNA sequence: TGTGCCAGCAGCCAAGATCGGGGACTAGTTAGCAATGAGCAGTACTTC.